This T cell receptor beta chain was documented in a study of cytomegalovirus exposure and HLA in healthy donors. The study, taken as a whole, reports: Reportedly, cytomegalovirus status was diagnosed with high sensitivity and specificity. In a later analysis, V- and J-gene trimming of beta chains associated with a DCLRE1C missense variant, replicated independently. On later analysis, the bulk of CMV-associated TCR beta chains appeared to be HLA-restricted. The study labeled more than 150 TCR beta chains cytomegalovirus-associated.

Germline assignment: CDR1 SGHRS and CDR2 YFSETQ. V lost 1 base and J 8 bases, leaving 15 bases between the germline ends. This CDR3 is built from 15 residues. Comments on this clone: Its antigen is unidentified.

Researchers ran the PCR with 60 Vbeta and 13 Jbeta primers. The assay was immunoSEQ multiplex PCR, and TCRdb's table has in-frame clones only and misses some. The data show about 120,000 clones, roughly 76% seen once. This sequence was found in a man younger than 40 in good health and CMV-seronegative. Sequencing was performed on PBMCs. The chain carries TRBV5-1 and TRBJ2-2; a weak D match, TRBD2 (7 bases). The CDR3 DNA reads TGCGCCAGCAGCTTGACGGGGGGCCTCAGGGGGGAGCTGTTTTTT. Translation: CASSLTGGLRGELFF. Drawing the rest from reference TRBV5-1 and TRBJ2-2, the complete variable domain is KAGVTQTPRYLIKTRGQQVTLSCSPISGHRSVSWYQQTPGQGLQFLFEYFSETQRNKGNFPGRFSGRQFSNSRSEMNVSTLELGDSALYLCASSLTGGLRGELFFGEGSRLTVL.